This T cell receptor beta chain stems from a study of control samples from healthy donors and cancer patients. Assay: immunoSEQ multiplex PCR; the TCRdb copy retains only in-frame clones and omits some. The data show about 120,000 clones, around nine tenths seen once. The clonotype was recovered from a man aged 25-40 years in good health. Material: blood.

CDR3 sequence reads: CASSPTRSPGELFF. CDR3 in DNA: TGTGCCAGCTCACCAACTCGGAGTCCAGGGGAGCTGTTTTTT. The rearrangement joins TRBV18 to TRBJ2-2, with D unresolved. CDR1 is KGHSH and CDR2 is LQKENI in the germline V gene. The CDR3 is made up of 14 amino acids. V was trimmed by 2 bases and J by 8 bases, leaving 12 bases between them.